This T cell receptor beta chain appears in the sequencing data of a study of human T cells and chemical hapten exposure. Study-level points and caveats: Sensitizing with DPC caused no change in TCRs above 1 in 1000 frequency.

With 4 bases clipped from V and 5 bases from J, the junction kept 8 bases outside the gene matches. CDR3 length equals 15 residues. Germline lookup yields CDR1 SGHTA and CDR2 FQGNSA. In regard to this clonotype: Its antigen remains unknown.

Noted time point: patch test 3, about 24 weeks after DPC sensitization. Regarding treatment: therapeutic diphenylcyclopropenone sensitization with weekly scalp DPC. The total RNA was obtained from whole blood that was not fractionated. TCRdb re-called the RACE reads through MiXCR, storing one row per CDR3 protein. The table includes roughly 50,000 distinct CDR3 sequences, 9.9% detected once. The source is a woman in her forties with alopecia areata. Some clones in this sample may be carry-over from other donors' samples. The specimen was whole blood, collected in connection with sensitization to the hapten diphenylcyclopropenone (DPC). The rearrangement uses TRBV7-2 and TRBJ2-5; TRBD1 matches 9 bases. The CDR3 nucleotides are TGTGCCAGCAGCTCGGGACAGGGAGATGTTGAGACCCAGTACTTC. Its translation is CASSSGQGDVETQYF. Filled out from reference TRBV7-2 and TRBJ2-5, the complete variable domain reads GAGVSQSPSNKVTEKGKDVELRCDPISGHTALYWYRQSLGQGLEFLIYFQGNSAPDKSGLPSDRFSAERTGGSVSTLTIQRTQQEDSAVYLCASSSGQGDVETQYFGPGTRLLVL.